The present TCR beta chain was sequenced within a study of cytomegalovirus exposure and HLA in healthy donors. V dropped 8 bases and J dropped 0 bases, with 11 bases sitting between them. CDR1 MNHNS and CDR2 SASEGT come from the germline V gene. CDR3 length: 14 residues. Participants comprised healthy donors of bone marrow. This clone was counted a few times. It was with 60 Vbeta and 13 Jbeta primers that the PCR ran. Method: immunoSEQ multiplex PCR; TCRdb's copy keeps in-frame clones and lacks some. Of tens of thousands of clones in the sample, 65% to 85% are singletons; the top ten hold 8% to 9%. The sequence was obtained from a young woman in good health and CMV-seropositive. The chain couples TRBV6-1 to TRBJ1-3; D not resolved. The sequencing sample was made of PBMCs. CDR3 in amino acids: CASEGWISGNTIYF. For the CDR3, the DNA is TGTGCCAGCGAGGGCTGGATCTCTGGAAACACCATATATTTT.